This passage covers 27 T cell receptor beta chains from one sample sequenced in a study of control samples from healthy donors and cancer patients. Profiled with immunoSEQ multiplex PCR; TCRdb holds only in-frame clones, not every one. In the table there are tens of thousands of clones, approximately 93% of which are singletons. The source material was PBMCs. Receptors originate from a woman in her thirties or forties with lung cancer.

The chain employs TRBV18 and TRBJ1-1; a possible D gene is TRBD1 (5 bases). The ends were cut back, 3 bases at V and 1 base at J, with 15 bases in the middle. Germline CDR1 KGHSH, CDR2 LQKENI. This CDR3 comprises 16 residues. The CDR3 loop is CASSPTQAYGNTEAFF. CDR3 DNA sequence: TGTGCCAGCTCACCGACACAGGCCTATGGGAACACTGAAGCTTTCTTT.

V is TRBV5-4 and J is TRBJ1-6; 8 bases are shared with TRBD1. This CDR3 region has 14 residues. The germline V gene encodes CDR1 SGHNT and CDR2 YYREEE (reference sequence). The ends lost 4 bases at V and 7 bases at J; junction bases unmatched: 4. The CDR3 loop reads CASSTTGVNSPLHF. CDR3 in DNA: TGTGCCAGCAGCACGACAGGGGTCAATTCACCCCTCCACTTT.

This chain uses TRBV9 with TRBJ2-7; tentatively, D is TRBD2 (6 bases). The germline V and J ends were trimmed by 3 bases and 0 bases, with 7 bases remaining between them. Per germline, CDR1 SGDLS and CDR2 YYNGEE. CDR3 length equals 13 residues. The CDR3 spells CASSAGVSYEQYF. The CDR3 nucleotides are TGTGCCAGCAGCGCGGGGGTCTCCTACGAGCAGTACTTC. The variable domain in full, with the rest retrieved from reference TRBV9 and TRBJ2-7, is DSGVTQTPKHLITATGQRVTLRCSPRSGDLSVYWYQQSLDQGLQFLIQYYNGEERAKGNILERFSAQQFPDLHSELNLSSLELGDSALYFCASSAGVSYEQYFGPGTRLTVT.

CDR3 DNA: TGTGCCAGCAGCTCAACCCGGGTAATTATGAACACTGAAGCTTTCTTT. Amino acids: CASSSTRVIMNTEAFF. The chain joins TRBV5-7 to TRBJ1-1; D ambiguous. TRBV5-7 has ORF status, its function being uncertain. The CDR3 length is 16 residues. V dropped 3 bases and J dropped 0 bases, with 15 bases sitting between them.

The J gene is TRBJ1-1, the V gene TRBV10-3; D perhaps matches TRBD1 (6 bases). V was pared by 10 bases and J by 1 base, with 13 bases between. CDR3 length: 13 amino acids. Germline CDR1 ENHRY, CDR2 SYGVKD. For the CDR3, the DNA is TGTGCCACCGCCGGGGGCCCGAACACTGAAGCTTTCTTT. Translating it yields CATAGGPNTEAFF.

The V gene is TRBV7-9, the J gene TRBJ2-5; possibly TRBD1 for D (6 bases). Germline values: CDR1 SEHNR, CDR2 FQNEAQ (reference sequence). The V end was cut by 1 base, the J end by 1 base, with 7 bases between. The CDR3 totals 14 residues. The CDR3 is CASSLGTAQETQYF. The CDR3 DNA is TGTGCCAGCAGCTTAGGGACAGCCCAAGAGACCCAGTACTTC.

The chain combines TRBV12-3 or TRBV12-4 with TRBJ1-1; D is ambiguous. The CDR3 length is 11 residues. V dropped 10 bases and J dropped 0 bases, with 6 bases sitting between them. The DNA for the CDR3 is TGTGCCACTGCCCTGAACACTGAAGCTTTCTTT. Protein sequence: CATALNTEAFF.

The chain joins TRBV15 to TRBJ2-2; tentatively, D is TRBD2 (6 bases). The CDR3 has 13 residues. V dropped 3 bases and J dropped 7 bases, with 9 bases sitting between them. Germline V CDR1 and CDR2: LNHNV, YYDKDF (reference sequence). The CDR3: CATSRLGGGELFF. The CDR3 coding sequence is TGTGCCACCAGCAGGCTGGGGGGCGGGGAGCTGTTTTTT.

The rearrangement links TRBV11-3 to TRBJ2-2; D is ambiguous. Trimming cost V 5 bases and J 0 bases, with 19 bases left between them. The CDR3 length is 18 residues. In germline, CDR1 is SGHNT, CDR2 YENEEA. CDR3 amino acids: CASSQESIGITNTGELFF. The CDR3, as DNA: TGTGCCAGCAGCCAAGAGAGCATCGGTATCACGAACACCGGGGAGCTGTTTTTT.

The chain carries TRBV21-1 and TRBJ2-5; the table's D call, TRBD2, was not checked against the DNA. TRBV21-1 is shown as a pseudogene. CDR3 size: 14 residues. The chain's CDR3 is CASSKIGTRETQYF. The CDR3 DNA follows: TGTGCCAGCAGCAAAATCGGGACTAGAGAGACCCAGTACTTC.

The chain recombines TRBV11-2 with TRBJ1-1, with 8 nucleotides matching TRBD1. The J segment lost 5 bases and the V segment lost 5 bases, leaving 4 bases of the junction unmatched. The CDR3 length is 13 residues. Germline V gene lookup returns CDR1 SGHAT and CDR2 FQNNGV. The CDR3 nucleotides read TGTGCCAGCAGCCCCAGGGGGCAAACTGAAGCTTTCTTT. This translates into CASSPRGQTEAFF.

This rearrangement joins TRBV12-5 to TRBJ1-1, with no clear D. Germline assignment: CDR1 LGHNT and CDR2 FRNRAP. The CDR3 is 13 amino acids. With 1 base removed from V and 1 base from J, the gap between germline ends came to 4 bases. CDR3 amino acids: CASGLEPNTEAFF. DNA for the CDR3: TGTGCTAGTGGTTTGGAACCGAACACTGAAGCTTTCTTT.

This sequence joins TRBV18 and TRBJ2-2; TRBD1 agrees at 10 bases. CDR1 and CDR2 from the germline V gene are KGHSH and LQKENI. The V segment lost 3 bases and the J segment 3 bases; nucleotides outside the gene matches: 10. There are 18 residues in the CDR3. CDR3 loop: CASSPTIRQGADTGELFF. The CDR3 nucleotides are TGTGCCAGCTCACCCACGATCCGACAGGGGGCGGACACCGGGGAGCTGTTTTTT.

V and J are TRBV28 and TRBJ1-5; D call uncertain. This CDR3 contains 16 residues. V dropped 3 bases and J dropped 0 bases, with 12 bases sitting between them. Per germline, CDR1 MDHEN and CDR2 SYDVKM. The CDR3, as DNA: TGTGCCAGCAGTTTGGGCAGATGGGGTAGCAATCAGCCCCAGCATTTT. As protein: CASSLGRWGSNQPQHF.

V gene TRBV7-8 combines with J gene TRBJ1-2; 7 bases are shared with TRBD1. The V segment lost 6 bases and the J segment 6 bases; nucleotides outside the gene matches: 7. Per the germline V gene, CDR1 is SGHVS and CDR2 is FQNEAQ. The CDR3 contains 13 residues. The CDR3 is CASSLQGLDGYTF. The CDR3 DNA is TGTGCCAGCAGTTTACAGGGGTTGGATGGCTACACCTTC.

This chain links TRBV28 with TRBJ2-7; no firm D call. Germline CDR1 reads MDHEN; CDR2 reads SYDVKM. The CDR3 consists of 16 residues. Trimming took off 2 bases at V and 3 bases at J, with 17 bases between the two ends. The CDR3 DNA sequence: TGTGCCAGCAGTTTAACCTACCGGGCAGGCTACTACGAGCAGTACTTC. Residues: CASSLTYRAGYYEQYF. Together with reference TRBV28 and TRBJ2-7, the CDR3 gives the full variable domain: DVKVTQSSRYLVKRTGEKVFLECVQDMDHENMFWYRQDPGLGLRLIYFSYDVKMKEKGDIPEGYSVSREKKERFSLILESASTNQTSMYLCASSLTYRAGYYEQYFGPGTRLTVT.

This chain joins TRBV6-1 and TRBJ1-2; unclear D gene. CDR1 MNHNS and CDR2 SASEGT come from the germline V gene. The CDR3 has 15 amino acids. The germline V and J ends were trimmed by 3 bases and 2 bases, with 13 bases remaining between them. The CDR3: CASSDRPGTNYGYTF. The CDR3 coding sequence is TGTGCCAGCAGTGATAGGCCAGGAACGAACTATGGCTACACCTTC.

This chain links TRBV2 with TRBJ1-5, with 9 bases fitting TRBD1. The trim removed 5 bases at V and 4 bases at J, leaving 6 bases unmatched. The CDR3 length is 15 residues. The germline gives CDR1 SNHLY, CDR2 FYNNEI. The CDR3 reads CASSYTGTGNQPQHF. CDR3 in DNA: TGTGCCAGCAGTTACACCGGGACAGGGAATCAGCCCCAGCATTTT.

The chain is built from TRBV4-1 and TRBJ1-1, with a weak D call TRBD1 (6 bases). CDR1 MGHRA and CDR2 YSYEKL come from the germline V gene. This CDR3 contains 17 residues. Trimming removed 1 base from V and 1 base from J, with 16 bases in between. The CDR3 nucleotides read TGCGCCAGCAGCCAAGGAGGCAGGGGTGTAGGGAACACTGAAGCTTTCTTT. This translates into CASSQGGRGVGNTEAFF.

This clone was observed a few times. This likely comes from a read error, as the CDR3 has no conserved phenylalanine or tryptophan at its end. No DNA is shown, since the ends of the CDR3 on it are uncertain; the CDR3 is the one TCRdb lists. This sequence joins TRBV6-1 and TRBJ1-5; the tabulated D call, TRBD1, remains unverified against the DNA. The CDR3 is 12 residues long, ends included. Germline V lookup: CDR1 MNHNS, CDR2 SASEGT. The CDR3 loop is CASSEASTGSLL.

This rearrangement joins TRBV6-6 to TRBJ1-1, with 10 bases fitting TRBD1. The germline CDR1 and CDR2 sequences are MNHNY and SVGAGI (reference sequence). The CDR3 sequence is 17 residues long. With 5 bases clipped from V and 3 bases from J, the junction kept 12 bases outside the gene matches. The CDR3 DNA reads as TGTGCCAGCAGTCATAGACAGGGGGCGCGTATAGACACTGAAGCTTTCTTT. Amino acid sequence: CASSHRQGARIDTEAFF.

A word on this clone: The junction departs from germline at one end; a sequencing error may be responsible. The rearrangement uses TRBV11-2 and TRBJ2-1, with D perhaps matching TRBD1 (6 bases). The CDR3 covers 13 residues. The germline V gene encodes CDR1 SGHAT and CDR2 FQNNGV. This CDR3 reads CASSFGTNNERFF. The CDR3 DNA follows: TGTGCCAGCAGCTTCGGGACAAACAATGAGCGGTTCTTC.

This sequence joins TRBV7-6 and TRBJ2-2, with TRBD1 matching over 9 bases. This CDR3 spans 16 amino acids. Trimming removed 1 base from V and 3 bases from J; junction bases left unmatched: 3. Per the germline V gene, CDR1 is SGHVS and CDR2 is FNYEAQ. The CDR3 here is CASSLDRGRDTGELFF. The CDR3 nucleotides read TGTGCCAGCAGCTTAGACAGGGGGCGGGACACCGGGGAGCTGTTTTTT.

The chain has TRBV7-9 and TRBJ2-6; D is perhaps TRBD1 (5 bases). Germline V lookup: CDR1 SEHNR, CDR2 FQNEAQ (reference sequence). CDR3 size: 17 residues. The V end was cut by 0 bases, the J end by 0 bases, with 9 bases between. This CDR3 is CASSLASGNSGANVLTF. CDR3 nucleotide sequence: TGTGCCAGCAGCTTAGCGTCAGGGAACTCTGGGGCCAACGTCCTGACTTTC. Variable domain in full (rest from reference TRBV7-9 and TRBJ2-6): DTGVSQNPRHKITKRGQNVTFRCDPISEHNRLYWYRQTLGQGPEFLTYFQNEAQLEKSRLLSDRFSAERPKGSFSTLEIQRTEQGDSAMYLCASSLASGNSGANVLTFGAGSRLTVL.

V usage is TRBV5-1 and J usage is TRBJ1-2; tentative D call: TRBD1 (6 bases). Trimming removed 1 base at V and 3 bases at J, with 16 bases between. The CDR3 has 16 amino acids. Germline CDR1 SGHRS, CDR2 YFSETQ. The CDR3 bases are TGCGCCAGCAGCTTGCAAGAAACAGGGTTGCACTATGGCTACACCTTC. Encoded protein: CASSLQETGLHYGYTF.

CDR3 nucleotide sequence: TGTGCCAGCAGCCTAACACAACCAGGGGGCGAGCAGTACTTC. This translates into CASSLTQPGGEQYF. This rearrangement joins TRBV7-9 to TRBJ2-7; 7 nucleotides agree with TRBD1. The germline V gene has CDR1 SEHNR and CDR2 FQNEAQ (reference sequence). J was trimmed by 6 bases and V by 5 bases; bases with no gene match: 10. The CDR3 runs 14 residues.

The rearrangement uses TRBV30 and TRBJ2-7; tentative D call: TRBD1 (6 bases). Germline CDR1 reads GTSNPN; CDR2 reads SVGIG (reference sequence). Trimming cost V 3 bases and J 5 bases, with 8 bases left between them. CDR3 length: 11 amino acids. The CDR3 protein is CAWRGAHEQYF. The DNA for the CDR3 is TGTGCCTGGAGGGGGGCCCACGAGCAGTACTTC.